Listed here are 7 T cell receptor beta chains from one sample, sequenced in a study of T-cell memory formation after mild COVID-19. TCRdb redid the calling of the 5' RACE reads with MiXCR, one entry per CDR3 protein. The sample carries around 470,000 distinct CDR3 sequences, about 20% recorded once. Material for sequencing was PBMCs or a T cell subset sorted from them (not recorded which). The receptor source for this set is an adult woman who had mild COVID-19 (a few samples of this study predate the infection). Cell type and time point are not known.

The DNA for the CDR3 is TGTGCCAGCTCACCACTAACTAGCGGCGCGAATGAGCAGTTCTTC. Its translation is CASSPLTSGANEQFF. The chain uses TRBV18 and TRBJ2-1, with 8 bases matching TRBD2. Losses at the gene ends were 1 base for V and 7 bases for J; bases not matched to a gene: 6. This CDR3 is built from 15 residues. Germline CDR1 and CDR2: KGHSH and LQKENI.

This clonotype was observed a handful of times. The genes are TRBV4-3 and TRBJ2-1; a weak D match, TRBD2 (6 bases). This CDR3 has 15 amino acids. Germline V gives CDR1 LGHNA, CDR2 YSLEER. The germline V and J ends were trimmed by 0 bases and 13 bases, with 19 bases remaining between them. CDR3 residues: CASSQELAVTLGQFF. As DNA, the CDR3 is TGCGCCAGCAGCCAAGAATTAGCGGTTACCCTCGGTCAGTTCTTC.

In this sample, this clonotype turned up a few times. The chain has TRBV6-2 or TRBV6-3 and TRBJ2-1, with D maybe TRBD2 (5 bases). This CDR3 spans 15 amino acids. CDR1 is MNHEY and CDR2 is SVGEGT in the germline V gene. Trimming stripped 3 bases from V and 0 bases from J, with 9 bases between. CDR3 in amino acids: CASSYSGNSYNEQFF. The CDR3 DNA follows: TGTGCCAGCAGTTATTCGGGGAACTCCTACAATGAGCAGTTCTTC.

This clonotype appeared a few times. The rearrangement uses TRBV5-6 and TRBJ2-3, with no clear D. This CDR3 has 13 residues. Trimming removed 2 bases at V and 2 bases at J, with 6 bases between. CDR1 SGHDT and CDR2 YYEEEE come from the germline V gene. Written as DNA, the CDR3 is TGTGCCAGCAGCTTACAACTCACAGATACGCAGTATTTT. It codes for CASSLQLTDTQYF.

This chain uses TRBV7-8 with TRBJ2-2; TRBD1 matches 7 bases. The length of the CDR3 is 16 residues. Germline V CDR1 and CDR2: SGHVS, FQNEAQ. The J segment lost 6 bases and the V segment lost 4 bases, leaving 11 bases of the junction unmatched. The CDR3 protein is CASSSDRAAYPGELFF. The CDR3 nucleotides are TGTGCCAGCAGCTCCGACAGGGCCGCGTATCCCGGGGAGCTGTTTTTT.

This sequence joins TRBV7-2 and TRBJ1-1; 8 bases align to TRBD1. This CDR3 comprises 13 residues. Unmatched junction bases numbered 4, after V lost 3 bases and J lost 7 bases. Germline values: CDR1 SGHTA, CDR2 FQGNSA. CDR3 in amino acids: CASSFKTGGEAFF. The CDR3 nucleotides read TGTGCCAGCAGCTTTAAAACAGGGGGTGAAGCTTTCTTT.

This chain's CDR3 is CSVEAGLAVVETQYF. CDR3 coding DNA: TGCAGCGTTGAAGCCGGACTAGCGGTGGTAGAGACCCAGTACTTC. The V gene is TRBV29-1, the J gene TRBJ2-5, with 10 positions matching TRBD2. Losses at the gene ends were 1 base for V and 4 bases for J; bases not matched to a gene: 6. This CDR3 is built from 15 residues. The germline V gene encodes CDR1 SQVTM and CDR2 ANQGSEA.